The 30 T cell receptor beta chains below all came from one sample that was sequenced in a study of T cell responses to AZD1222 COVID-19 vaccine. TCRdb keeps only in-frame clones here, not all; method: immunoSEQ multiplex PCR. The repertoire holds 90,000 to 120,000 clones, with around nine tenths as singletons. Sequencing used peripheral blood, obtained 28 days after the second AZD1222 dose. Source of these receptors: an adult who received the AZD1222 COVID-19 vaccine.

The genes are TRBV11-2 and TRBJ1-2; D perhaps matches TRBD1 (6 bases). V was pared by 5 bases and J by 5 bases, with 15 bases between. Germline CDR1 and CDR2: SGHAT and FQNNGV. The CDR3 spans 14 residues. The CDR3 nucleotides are TGTGCCAGCAGCGCCTCCGGGACACCTTATGGCTACACCTTC. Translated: CASSASGTPYGYTF.

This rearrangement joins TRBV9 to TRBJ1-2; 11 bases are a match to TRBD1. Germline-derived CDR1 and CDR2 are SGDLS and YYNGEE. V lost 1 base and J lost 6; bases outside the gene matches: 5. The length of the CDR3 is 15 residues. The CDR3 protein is CASSVRTGGVNGYTF. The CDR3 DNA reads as TGTGCCAGCAGCGTAAGGACAGGGGGCGTCAATGGCTACACCTTC.

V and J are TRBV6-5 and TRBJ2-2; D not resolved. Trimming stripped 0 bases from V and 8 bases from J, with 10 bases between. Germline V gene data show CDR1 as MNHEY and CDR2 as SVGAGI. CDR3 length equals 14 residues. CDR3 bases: TGTGCCAGCAGTTACTCGAAGACGAGGGGGGAGCTGTTTTTT. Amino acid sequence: CASSYSKTRGELFF.

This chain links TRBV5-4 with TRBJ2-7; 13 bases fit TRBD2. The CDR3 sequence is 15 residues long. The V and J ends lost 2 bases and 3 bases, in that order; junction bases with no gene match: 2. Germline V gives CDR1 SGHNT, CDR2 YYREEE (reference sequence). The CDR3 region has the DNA TGTGCCAGCAGCTTCGGGACTAGCGGGGACTACGAGCAGTACTTC. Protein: CASSFGTSGDYEQYF.

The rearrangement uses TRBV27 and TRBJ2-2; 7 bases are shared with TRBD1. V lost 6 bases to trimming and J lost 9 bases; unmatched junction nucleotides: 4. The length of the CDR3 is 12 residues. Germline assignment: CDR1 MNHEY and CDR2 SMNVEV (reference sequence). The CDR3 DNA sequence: TGTGCCAGCAGCCAACAGGGGCGGGAGCTGTTTTTT. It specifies CASSQQGRELFF.

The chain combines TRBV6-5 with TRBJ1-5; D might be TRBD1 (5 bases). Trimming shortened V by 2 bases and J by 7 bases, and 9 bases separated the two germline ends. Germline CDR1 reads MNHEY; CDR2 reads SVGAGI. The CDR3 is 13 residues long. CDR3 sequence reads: CASSYGPGQPQHF. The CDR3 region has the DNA TGTGCCAGCAGTTACGGTCCAGGGCAGCCCCAGCATTTT.

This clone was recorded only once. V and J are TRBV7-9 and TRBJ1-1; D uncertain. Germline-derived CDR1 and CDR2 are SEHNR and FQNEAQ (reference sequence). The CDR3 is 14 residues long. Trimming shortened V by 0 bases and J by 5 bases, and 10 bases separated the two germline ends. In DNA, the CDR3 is TGTGCCAGCAGCTTAGCGCTAACGGGTACTGAAGCTTTCTTT. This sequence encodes CASSLALTGTEAFF.

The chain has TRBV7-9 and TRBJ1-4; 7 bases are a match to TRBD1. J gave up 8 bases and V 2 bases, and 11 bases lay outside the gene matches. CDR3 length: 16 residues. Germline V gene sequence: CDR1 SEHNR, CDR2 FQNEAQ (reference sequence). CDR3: CASSLFGTALGEKLFF. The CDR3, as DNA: TGTGCCAGCAGCTTATTCGGGACAGCCCTCGGCGAAAAACTGTTTTTT.

CDR3 loop: CASSSPRSSYEQYF. The CDR3 DNA reads as TGTGCCAGCAGTTCCCCCAGGAGCTCCTACGAGCAGTACTTC. The chain couples TRBV6-5 to TRBJ2-7; unclear D gene. The ends were cut back, 4 bases at V and 0 bases at J, with 10 bases in the middle. The CDR3 is 14 residues long. Germline V gene data show CDR1 as MNHEY and CDR2 as SVGAGI.

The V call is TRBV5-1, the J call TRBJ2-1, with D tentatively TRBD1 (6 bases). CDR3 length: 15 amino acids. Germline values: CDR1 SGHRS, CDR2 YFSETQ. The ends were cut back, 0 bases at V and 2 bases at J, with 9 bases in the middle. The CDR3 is CASSLDGQTYNEQFF. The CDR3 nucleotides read TGCGCCAGCAGCTTGGACGGACAGACCTACAATGAGCAGTTCTTC.

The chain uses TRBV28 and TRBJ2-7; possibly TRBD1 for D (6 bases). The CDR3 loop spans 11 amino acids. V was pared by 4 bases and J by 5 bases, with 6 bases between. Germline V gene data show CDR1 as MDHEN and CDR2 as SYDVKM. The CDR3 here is CASSSGDEQYF. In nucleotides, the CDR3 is TGTGCCAGCAGTTCAGGGGACGAGCAGTACTTC.

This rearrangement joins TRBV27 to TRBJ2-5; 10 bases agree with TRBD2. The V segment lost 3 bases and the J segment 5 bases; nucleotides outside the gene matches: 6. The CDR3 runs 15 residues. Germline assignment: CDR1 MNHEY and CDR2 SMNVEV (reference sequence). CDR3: CASSFSGGAVETQYF. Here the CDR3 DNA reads TGTGCCAGCAGTTTCAGCGGGGGGGCCGTGGAGACCCAGTACTTC.

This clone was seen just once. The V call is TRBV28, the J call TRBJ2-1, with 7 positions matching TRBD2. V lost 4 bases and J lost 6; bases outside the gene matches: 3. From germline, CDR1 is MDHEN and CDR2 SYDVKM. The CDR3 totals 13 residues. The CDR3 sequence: CASSYGGINEQFF. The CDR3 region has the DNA TGTGCCAGCAGTTACGGGGGGATCAATGAGCAGTTCTTC. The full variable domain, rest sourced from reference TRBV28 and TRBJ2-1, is DVKVTQSSRYLVKRTGEKVFLECVQDMDHENMFWYRQDPGLGLRLIYFSYDVKMKEKGDIPEGYSVSREKKERFSLILESASTNQTSMYLCASSYGGINEQFFGPGTRLTVL.

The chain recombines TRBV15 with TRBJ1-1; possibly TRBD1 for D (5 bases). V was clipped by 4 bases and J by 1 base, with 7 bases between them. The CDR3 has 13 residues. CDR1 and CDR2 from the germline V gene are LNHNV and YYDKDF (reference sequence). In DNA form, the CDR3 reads TGTGCCACCAGCACAGACAGGAACACTGAAGCTTTCTTT. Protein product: CATSTDRNTEAFF.

CDR3: CASSLDGGPSGNTIYF. CDR3 bases: TGTGCCAGCAGCTTAGATGGGGGTCCCTCTGGAAACACCATATATTTT. This rearrangement joins TRBV7-2 to TRBJ1-3, with D perhaps matching TRBD1 (5 bases). Looked up from germline, CDR1 is SGHTA and CDR2 is FQGNSA. The CDR3 has 16 amino acids. The V end was cut by 1 base, the J end by 0 bases, with 10 bases between.

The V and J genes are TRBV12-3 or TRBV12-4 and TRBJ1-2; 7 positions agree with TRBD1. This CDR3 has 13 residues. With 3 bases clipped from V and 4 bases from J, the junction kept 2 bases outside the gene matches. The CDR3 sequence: CASSFGTVYGYTF. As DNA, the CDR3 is TGTGCCAGCAGTTTCGGGACAGTCTATGGCTACACCTTC.

CDR3 coding DNA: TGCGCCAGCGAAGAACCTGGCCCTAGGGAGACCGGGGAGCTGTTTTTT. The encoded protein is CASEEPGPRETGELFF. This rearrangement joins TRBV5-1 to TRBJ2-2; possibly TRBD2 for D (5 bases). The V end lost 7 bases, the J end lost 5 bases, and 21 bases lay between the germline ends. This CDR3 has 16 residues. Per germline, CDR1 SGHRS and CDR2 YFSETQ.

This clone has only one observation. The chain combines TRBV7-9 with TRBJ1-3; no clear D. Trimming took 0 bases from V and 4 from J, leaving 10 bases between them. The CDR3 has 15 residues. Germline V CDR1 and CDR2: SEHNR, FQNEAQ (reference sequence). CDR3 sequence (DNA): TGTGCCAGCAGCTTAGCGCCCAGGTTGGGAAACACCATATATTTT. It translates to CASSLAPRLGNTIYF.

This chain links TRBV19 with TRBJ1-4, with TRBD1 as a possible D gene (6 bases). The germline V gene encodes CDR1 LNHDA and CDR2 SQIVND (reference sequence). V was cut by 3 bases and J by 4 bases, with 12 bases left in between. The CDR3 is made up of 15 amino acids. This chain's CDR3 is CASSITGTINEKLFF. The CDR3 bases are TGTGCCAGTAGTATCACCGGGACAATTAATGAAAAACTGTTTTTT.

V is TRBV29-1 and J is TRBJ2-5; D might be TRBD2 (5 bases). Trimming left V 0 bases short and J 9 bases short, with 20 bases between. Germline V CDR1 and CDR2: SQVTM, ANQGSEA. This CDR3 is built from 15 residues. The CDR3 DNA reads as TGCAGCGTTGAAGATCTTGAAGACTCGGGAAGGGCCCAGTACTTC. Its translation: CSVEDLEDSGRAQYF. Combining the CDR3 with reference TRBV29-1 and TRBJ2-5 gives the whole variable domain SAVISQKPSRDICQRGTSLTIQCQVDSQVTMMFWYRQQPGQSLTLIATANQGSEATYESGFVIDKFPISRPNLTFSTLTVSNMSPEDSSIYLCSVEDLEDSGRAQYFGPGTRLLVL.

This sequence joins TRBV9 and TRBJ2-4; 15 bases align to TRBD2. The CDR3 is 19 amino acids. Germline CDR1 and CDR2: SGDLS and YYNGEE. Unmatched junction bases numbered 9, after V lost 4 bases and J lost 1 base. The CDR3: CASSLGLAGGLGAKNIQYF. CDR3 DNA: TGTGCCAGCAGCCTTGGACTAGCGGGGGGGCTAGGCGCCAAAAACATTCAGTACTTC.

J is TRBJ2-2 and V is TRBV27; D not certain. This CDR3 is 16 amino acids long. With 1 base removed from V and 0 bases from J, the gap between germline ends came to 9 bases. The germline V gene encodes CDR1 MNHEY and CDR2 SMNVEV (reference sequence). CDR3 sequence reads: CASSLLGNSNTGELFF. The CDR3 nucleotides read TGTGCCAGCAGTTTATTAGGCAATTCGAACACCGGGGAGCTGTTTTTT.

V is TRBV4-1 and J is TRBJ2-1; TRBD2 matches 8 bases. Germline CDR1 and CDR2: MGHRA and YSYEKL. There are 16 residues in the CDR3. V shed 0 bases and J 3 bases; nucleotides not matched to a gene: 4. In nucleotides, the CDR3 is TGCGCCAGCAGCCAAGAGGTAGCGGGGATCTACAATGAGCAGTTCTTC. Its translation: CASSQEVAGIYNEQFF.

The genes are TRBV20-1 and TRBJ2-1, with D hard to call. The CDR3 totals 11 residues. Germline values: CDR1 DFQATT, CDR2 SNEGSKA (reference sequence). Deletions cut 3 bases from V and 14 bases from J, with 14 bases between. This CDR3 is CSASSVGRKFF. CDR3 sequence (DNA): TGCAGTGCTAGTTCTGTAGGTCGCAAGTTCTTC.

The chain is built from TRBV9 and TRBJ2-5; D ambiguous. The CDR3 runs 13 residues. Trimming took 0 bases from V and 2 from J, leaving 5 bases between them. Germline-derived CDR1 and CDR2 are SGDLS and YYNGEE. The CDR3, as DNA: TGTGCCAGCAGCGTAGGTCTGCAAGAGACCCAGTACTTC. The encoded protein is CASSVGLQETQYF.

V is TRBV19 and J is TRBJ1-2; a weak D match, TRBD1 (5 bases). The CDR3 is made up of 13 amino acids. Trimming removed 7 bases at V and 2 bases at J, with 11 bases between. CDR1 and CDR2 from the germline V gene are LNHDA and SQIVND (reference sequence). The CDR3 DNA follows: TGTGCCAGTACCCATGACAGAAACTATGGCTACACCTTC. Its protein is CASTHDRNYGYTF.

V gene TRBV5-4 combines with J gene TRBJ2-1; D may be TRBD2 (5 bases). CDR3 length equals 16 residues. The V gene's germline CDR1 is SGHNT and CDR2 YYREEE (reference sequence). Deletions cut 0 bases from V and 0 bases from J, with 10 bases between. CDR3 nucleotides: TGTGCCAGCAGCTTGGCCTTGGGGAGCTCCTACAATGAGCAGTTCTTC. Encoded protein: CASSLALGSSYNEQFF.

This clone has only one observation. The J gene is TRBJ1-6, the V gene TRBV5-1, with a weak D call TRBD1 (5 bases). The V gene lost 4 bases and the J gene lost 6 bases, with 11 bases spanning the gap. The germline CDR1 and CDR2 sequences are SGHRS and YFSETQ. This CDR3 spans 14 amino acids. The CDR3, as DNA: TGCGCCAGCAGCCCGGGGACCGGTAATTCACCCCTCCACTTT. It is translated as CASSPGTGNSPLHF.

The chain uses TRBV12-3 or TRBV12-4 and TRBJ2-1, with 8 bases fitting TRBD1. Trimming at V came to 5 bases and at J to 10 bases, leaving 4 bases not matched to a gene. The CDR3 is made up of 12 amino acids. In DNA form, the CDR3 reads TGTGCCAGCAGTACCAACAGGGGGGAGCAGTTCTTC. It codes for CASSTNRGEQFF.

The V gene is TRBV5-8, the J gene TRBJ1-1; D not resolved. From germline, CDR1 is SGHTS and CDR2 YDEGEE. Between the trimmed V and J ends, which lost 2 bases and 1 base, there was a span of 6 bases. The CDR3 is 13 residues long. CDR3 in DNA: TGTGCCAGCAGCTTCCACAGGAACACTGAAGCTTTCTTT. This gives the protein CASSFHRNTEAFF.